This T cell receptor beta chain was profiled in a study of OX40 agonist ivuxolimab in advanced cancers. Sequencing used immunoSEQ multiplex PCR; TCRdb keeps in-frame clones, though not all of them. This repertoire shows some 60,000 clones, 86% found once; its top ten account for approximately 4%. Germline lookup yields CDR1 SGHAT and CDR2 FQNNGV. V gave up 3 bases and J gave up 5 bases; unmatched junction bases: 5. The CDR3 sequence is 15 residues long. The chain couples TRBV11-2 to TRBJ2-5; the match to TRBD2 covers 11 bases. This clonotype originated in an adult with an advanced solid tumor such as melanoma, head and neck, liver or kidney cancer. Material: CD4+ or CD8+ T cells sorted from blood, obtained in a trial of the OX40 agonist ivuxolimab. DNA of the CDR3: TGTGCCAGCAGCTTGACTAGCGGGGTATTGGAGACCCAGTACTTC. It codes for CASSLTSGVLETQYF.